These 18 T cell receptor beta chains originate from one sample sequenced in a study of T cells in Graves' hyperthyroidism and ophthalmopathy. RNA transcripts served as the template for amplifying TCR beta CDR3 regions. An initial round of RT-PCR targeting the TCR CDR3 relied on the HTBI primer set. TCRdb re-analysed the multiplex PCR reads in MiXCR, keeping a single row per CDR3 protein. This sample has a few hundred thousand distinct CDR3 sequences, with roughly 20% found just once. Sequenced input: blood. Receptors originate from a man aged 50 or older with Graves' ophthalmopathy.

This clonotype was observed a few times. In DNA form, the CDR3 reads TGTGCCATCAGTGACCCCGGGACTAGCGGGCCCACCGGGGAGCTGTTTTTT. This gives the protein CAISDPGTSGPTGELFF. This chain links TRBV10-3 with TRBJ2-2, with 12 positions matching TRBD2. The trim removed 3 bases at V and 4 bases at J, leaving 6 bases unmatched. Germline CDR1 and CDR2: ENHRY and SYGVKD. This CDR3 contains 17 residues.

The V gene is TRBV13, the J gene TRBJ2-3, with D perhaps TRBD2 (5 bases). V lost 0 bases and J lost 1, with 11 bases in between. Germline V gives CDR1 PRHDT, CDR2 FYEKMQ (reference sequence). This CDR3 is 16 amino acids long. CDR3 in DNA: TGTGCCAGCAGCTTAGGGCGGGTTCTGGGCACAGATACGCAGTATTTT. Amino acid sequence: CASSLGRVLGTDTQYF.

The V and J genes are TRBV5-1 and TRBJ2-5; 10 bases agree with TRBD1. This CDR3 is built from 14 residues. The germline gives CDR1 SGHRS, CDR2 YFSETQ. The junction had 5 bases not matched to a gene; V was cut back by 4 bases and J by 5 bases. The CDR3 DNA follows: TGCGCCAGCAGCACCGGACAGGGGGAGGAGACCCAGTACTTC. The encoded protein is CASSTGQGEETQYF.

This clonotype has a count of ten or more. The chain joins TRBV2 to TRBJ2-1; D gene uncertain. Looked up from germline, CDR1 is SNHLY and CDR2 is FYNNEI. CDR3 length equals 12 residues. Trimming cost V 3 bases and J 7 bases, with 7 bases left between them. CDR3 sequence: CASSDLGNEQFF. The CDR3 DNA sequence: TGTGCCAGCAGTGACTTGGGAAATGAGCAGTTCTTC.

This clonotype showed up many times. CDR3 nucleotide sequence: TGTGCCAGCAGCCAAGGGGGAAATAATTCACCCCTCCACTTT. The encoded protein is CASSQGGNNSPLHF. The chain combines TRBV3-1 with TRBJ1-6; D remains ambiguous. The CDR3 runs 14 residues. CDR1 and CDR2 (germline): LGHDT, YNNKEL (reference sequence). Trimming cost V 1 base and J 5 bases, with 6 bases left between them.

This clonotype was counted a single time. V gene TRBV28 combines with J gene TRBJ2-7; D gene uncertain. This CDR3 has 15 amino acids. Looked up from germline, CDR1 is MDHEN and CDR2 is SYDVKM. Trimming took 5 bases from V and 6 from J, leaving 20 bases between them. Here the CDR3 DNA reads TGTGCCAGCAGTAGGGCCTCGGTGGGTCCAGGCGAGCAGTACTTC. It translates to CASSRASVGPGEQYF.

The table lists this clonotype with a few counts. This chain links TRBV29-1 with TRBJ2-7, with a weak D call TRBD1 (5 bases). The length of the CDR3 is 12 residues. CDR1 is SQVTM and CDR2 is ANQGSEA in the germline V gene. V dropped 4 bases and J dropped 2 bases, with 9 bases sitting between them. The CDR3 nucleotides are TGCAGCGTTGTTGGACACACCTACGAGCAGTACTTC. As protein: CSVVGHTYEQYF.

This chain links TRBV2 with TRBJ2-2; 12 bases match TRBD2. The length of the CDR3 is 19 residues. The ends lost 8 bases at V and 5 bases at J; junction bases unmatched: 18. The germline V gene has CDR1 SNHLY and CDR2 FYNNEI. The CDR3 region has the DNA TGTGCCAGCCGACGGCGAGTTGAGACTAGCGGGAGAGGGACCGGGGAGCTGTTTTTT. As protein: CASRRRVETSGRGTGELFF. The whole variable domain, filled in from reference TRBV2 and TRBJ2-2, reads EPEVTQTPSHQVTQMGQEVILRCVPISNHLYFYWYRQILGQKVEFLVSFYNNEISEKSEIFDDQFSVERPDGSNFTLKIRSTKLEDSAMYFCASRRRVETSGRGTGELFFGEGSRLTVL.

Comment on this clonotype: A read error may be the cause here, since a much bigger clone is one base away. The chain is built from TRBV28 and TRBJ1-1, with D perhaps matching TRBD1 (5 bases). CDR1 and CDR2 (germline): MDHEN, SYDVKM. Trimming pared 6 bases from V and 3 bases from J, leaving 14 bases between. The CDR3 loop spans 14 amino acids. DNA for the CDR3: TGTGCCAGCAGGGCCTCCAGGGCGTACACTGAAGCTTTCTTT. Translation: CASRASRAYTEAFF.

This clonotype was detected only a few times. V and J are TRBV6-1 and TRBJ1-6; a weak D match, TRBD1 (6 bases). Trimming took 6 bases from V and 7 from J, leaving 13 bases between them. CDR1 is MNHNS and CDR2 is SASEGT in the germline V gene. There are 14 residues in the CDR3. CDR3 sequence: CASRRGGGNSPLHF. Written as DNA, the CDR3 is TGTGCCAGCAGGAGAGGGGGGGGGAATTCACCCCTCCACTTT.

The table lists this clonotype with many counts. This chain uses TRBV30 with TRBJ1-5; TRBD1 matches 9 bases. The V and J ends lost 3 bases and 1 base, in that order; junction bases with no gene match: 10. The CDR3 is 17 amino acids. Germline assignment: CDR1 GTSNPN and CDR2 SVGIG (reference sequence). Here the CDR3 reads CAWSADRGPRSNQPQHF. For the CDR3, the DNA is TGTGCCTGGAGCGCGGACAGGGGACCGAGGAGCAATCAGCCCCAGCATTTT. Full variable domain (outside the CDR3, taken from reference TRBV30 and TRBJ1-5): SQTIHQWPATLVQPVGSPLSLECTVEGTSNPNLYWYRQAAGRGLQLLFYSVGIGQISSEVPQNLSASRPQDRQFILSSKKLLLSDSGFYLCAWSADRGPRSNQPQHFGDGTRLSIL.

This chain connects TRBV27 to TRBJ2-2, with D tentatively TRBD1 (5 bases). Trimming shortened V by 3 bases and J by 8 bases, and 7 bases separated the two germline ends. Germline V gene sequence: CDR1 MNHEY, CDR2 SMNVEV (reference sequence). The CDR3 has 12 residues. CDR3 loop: CASSFKGGELFF. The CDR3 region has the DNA TGTGCCAGCAGTTTCAAGGGGGGGGAGCTGTTTTTT.

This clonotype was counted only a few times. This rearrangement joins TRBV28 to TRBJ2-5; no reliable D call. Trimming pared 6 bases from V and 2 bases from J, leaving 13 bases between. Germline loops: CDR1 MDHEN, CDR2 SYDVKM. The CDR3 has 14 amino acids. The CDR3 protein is CASSSGRRQETQYF. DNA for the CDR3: TGTGCCAGCAGCTCCGGACGGAGACAAGAGACCCAGTACTTC.

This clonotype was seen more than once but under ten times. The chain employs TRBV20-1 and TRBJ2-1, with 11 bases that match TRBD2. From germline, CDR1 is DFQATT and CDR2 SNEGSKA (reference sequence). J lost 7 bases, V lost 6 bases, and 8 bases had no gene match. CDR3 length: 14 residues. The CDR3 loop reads CSAPLAGVGNEQFF. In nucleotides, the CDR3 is TGCAGTGCACCACTAGCGGGAGTGGGGAATGAGCAGTTCTTC.

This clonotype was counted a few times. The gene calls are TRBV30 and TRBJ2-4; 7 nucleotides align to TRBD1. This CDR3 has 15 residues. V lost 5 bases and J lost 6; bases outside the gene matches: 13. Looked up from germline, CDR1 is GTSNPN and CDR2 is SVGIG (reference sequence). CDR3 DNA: TGTGCCTGGGGAAGGGGGCTCGTTGGGACAAACATTCAGTACTTC. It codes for CAWGRGLVGTNIQYF.

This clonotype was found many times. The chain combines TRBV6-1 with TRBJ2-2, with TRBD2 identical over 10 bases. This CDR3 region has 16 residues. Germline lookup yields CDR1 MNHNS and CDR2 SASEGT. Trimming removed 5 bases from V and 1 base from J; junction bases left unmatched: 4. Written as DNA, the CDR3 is TGTGCCAGCAGTCTCATAGCGGGAGGGAACACCGGGGAGCTGTTTTTT. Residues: CASSLIAGGNTGELFF.

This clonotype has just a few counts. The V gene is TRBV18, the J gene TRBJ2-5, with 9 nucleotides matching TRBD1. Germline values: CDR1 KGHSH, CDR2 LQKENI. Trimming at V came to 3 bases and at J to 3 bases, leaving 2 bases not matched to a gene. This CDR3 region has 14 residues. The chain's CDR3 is CASSPGTGKETQYF. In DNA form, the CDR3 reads TGTGCCAGCTCACCCGGGACAGGGAAAGAGACCCAGTACTTC.

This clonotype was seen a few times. CDR3 amino acids: CASSLGSGGVMETQYF. CDR3 in DNA: TGTGCCAGCAGCTTGGGATCTGGGGGGGTGATGGAGACCCAGTACTTC. The chain recombines TRBV5-4 with TRBJ2-5; 7 bases are a match to TRBD2. Trimming cost V 0 bases and J 5 bases; bases outside gene matches: 10. Germline V gene lookup returns CDR1 SGHNT and CDR2 YYREEE (reference sequence). The CDR3 contains 16 residues.